The 6 T cell receptor beta chains below come from one sample, sequenced in a study of blood T cells in healthy people across ages. Together with a sample-barcoded 5' primer, a J-beta primer mix was included in a second PCR lasting about 7 to 12 cycles. TCRdb recomputed calls from the 5' RACE reads with MiXCR, one row per CDR3 protein. The data contain about 640,000 distinct CDR3 sequences, under 70% of them seen just once; the ten biggest clones take up roughly 34%. The sequenced sample consisted of blood. Receptor source: a man between 60 and 75 years old in good health.

The rearrangement joins TRBV29-1 to TRBJ2-7; 8 nucleotides align to TRBD1. V shed 6 bases, J shed 1 base, and the junction held 5 bases outside the gene matches. Germline CDR1 and CDR2: SQVTM and ANQGSEA. The CDR3 covers 13 residues. CDR3 DNA: TGCAGCGTGACTCGACAGGGGTCCTACGAGCAGTACTTC. It encodes CSVTRQGSYEQYF.

The rearrangement joins TRBV20-1 to TRBJ2-3, with 8 bases lining up with TRBD2. Germline V lookup: CDR1 DFQATT, CDR2 SNEGSKA (reference sequence). This CDR3 is 12 amino acids long. CDR3 DNA sequence: TGCAGCGTACCGGGGGGGGCAGATACGCAGTATTTT. The encoded protein is CSVPGGADTQYF.

The rearrangement uses TRBV27 and TRBJ2-7, with a possible D match to TRBD1 (5 bases). With 3 bases removed from V and 5 bases from J, the gap between germline ends came to 11 bases. Per germline, CDR1 MNHEY and CDR2 SMNVEV (reference sequence). This CDR3 is 13 amino acids long. The CDR3 nucleotides are TGTGCCAGCAGTTTCTCGGCAGGGAACGAGCAGTACTTC. The encoded protein is CASSFSAGNEQYF.

The chain uses TRBV15 and TRBJ2-5; D remains unclear. Trimming shortened V by 5 bases and J by 2 bases, and 15 bases separated the two germline ends. In germline, CDR1 is LNHNV, CDR2 YYDKDF (reference sequence). The length of the CDR3 is 15 residues. This CDR3 reads CATSPMSRPQETQYF. The CDR3 DNA follows: TGTGCCACCAGCCCAATGTCGCGGCCTCAAGAGACCCAGTACTTC.

V usage is TRBV28 and J usage is TRBJ2-5, with a possible D match to TRBD2 (7 bases). Looked up from germline, CDR1 is MDHEN and CDR2 is SYDVKM. Trimming left V 10 bases short and J 2 bases short, with 23 bases between. The CDR3 contains 16 residues. The CDR3 DNA is TGTGCCATCCGGGGCGGGGGCCACAGGTTACAAGAGACCCAGTACTTC. This sequence encodes CAIRGGGHRLQETQYF.

The genes are TRBV29-1 and TRBJ1-4, with 7 positions matching TRBD1. V lost 2 bases to trimming and J lost 8 bases; unmatched junction nucleotides: 2. This CDR3 region has 12 residues. Germline V gene data show CDR1 as SQVTM and CDR2 as ANQGSEA. The CDR3 loop is CSVETGVEKLFF. The CDR3 nucleotides are TGCAGCGTTGAAACAGGGGTCGAAAAACTGTTTTTT.